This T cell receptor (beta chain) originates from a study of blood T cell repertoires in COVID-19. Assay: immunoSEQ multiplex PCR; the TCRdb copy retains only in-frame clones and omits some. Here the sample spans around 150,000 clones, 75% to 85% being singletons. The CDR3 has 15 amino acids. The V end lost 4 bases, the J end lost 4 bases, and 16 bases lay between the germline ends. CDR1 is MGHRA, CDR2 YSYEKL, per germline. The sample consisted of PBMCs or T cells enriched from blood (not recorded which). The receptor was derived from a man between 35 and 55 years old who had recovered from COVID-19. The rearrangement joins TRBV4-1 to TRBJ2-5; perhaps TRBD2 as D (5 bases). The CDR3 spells CASSRTGSSRETQYF. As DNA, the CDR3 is TGCGCCAGCAGCCGTACGGGGTCGAGCAGAGAGACCCAGTACTTC.